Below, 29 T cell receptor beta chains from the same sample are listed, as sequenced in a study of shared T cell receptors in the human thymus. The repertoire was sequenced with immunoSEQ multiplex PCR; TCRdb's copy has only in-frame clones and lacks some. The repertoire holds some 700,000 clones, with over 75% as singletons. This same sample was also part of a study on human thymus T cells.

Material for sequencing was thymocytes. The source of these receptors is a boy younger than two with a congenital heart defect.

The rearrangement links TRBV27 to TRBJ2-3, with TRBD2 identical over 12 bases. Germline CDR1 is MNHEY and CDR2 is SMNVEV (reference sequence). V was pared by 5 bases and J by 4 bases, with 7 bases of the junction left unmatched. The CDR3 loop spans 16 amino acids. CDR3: CASSLVTSGSPDTQYF. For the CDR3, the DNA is TGTGCCAGCAGTCTCGTGACTAGCGGGAGCCCAGATACGCAGTATTTT.

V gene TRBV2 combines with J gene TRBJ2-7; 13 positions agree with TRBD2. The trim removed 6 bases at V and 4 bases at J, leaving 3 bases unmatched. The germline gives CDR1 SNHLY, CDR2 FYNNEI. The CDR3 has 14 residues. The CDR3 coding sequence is TGTGCCAGCAGGGGGACTAGCGGGAAGTACGAGCAGTACTTC. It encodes CASRGTSGKYEQYF.

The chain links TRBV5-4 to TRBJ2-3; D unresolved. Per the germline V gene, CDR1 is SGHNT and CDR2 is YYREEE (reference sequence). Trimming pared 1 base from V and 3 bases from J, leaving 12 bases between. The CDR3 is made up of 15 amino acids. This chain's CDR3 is CASSLPGVKTDTQYF. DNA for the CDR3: TGTGCCAGCAGCTTGCCTGGAGTTAAGACAGATACGCAGTATTTT.

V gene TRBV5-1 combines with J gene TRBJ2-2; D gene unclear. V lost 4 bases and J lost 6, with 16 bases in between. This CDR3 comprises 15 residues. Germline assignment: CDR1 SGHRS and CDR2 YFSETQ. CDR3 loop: CASSLPVGQAGELFF. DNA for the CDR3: TGCGCCAGCAGCCTCCCAGTGGGCCAGGCCGGGGAGCTGTTTTTT.

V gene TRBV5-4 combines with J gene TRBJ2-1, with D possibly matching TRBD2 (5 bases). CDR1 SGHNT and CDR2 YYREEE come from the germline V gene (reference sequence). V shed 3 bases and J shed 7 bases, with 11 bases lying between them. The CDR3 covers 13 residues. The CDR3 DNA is TGTGCCAGCAGCTGTTGGACTCTGAATGAGCAGTTCTTC. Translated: CASSCWTLNEQFF.

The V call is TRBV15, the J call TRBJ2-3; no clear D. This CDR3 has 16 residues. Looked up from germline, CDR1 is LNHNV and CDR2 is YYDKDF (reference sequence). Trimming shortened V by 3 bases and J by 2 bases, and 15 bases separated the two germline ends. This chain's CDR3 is CATSRGTSEATDTQYF. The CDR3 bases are TGTGCCACCAGCAGGGGCACGTCAGAAGCCACAGATACGCAGTATTTT.

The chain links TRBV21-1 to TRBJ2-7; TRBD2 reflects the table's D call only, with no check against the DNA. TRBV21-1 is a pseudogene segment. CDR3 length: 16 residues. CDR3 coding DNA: TGTGCCAGCAGCAAAGCGCGAGGGCTCCCCTCCTACGAGCAGTACTTC. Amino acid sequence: CASSKARGLPSYEQYF.

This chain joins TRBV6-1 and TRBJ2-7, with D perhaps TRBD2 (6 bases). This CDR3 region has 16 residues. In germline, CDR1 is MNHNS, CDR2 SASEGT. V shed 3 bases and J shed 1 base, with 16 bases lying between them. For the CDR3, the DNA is TGTGCCAGCAGTGATGAGGAGGGTGACCCTTCCTACGAGCAGTACTTC. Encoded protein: CASSDEEGDPSYEQYF.

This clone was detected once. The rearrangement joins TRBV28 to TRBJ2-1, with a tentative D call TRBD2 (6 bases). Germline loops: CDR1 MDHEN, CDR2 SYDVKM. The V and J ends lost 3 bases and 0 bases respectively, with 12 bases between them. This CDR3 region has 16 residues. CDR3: CASSFSSAPSYNEQFF. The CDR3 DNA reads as TGTGCCAGCAGTTTTTCTAGCGCACCCTCCTACAATGAGCAGTTCTTC.

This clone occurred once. The CDR3: CSVSAGRYEQYF. Here the CDR3 DNA reads TGCAGCGTTTCAGCGGGAAGGTACGAGCAGTACTTC. This sequence joins TRBV29-1 and TRBJ2-7; 7 bases are shared with TRBD2. Germline trimming cut 5 bases from V and 4 bases from J; bases unmatched to any gene: 5. CDR3 length: 12 residues. CDR1 and CDR2 (germline): SQVTM, ANQGSEA.

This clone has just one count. CDR3 DNA sequence: TGTGCCAGCAGTCATCTAGCGGGAAGGGCAGATACGCAGTATTTT. As protein: CASSHLAGRADTQYF. The chain is built from TRBV6-5 and TRBJ2-3; 9 nucleotides align to TRBD2. Looked up from germline, CDR1 is MNHEY and CDR2 is SVGAGI. The V segment lost 5 bases and the J segment 4 bases; nucleotides outside the gene matches: 7. The length of the CDR3 is 15 residues.

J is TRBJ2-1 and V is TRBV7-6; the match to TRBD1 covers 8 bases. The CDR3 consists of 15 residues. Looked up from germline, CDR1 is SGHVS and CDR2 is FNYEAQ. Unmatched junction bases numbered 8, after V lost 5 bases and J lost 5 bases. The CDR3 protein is CASSLRPTGDNEQFF. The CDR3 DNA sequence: TGTGCCAGCAGCCTGCGTCCGACAGGGGACAATGAGCAGTTCTTC.

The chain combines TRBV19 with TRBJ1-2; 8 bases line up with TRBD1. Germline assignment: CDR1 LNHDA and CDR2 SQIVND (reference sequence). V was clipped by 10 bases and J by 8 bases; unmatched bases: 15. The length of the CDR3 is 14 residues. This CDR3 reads CATYPSGTGRGYTF. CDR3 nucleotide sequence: TGTGCCACCTACCCCTCCGGGACAGGCAGGGGCTACACCTTC.

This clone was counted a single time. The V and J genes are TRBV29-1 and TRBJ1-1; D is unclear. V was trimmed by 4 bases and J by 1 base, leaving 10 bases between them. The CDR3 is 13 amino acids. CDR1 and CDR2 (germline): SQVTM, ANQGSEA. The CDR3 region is CSVGNRWNTEAFF. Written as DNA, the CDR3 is TGCAGCGTTGGAAACAGATGGAACACTGAAGCTTTCTTT.

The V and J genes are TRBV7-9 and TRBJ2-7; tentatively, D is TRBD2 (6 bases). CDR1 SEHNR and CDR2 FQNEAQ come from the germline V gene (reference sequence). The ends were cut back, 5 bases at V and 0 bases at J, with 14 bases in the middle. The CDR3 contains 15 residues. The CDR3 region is CASSPRWTNSYEQYF. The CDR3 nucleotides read TGTGCCAGCAGCCCCCGTTGGACTAACTCCTACGAGCAGTACTTC.

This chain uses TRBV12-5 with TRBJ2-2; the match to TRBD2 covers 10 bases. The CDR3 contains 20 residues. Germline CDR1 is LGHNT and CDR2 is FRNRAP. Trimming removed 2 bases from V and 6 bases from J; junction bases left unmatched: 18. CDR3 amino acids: CASGLPLSFKREGEAGELFF. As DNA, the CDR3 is TGTGCTAGTGGTTTGCCTCTATCCTTTAAGCGGGAGGGCGAGGCCGGGGAGCTGTTTTTT.

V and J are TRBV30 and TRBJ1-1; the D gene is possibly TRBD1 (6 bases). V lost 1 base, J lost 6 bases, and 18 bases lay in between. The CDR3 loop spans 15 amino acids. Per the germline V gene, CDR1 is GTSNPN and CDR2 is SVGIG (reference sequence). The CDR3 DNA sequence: TGTGCCTGGAGTGCCGGGCTGGGGGCGAGGGCTGAAGCTTTCTTT. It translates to CAWSAGLGARAEAFF.

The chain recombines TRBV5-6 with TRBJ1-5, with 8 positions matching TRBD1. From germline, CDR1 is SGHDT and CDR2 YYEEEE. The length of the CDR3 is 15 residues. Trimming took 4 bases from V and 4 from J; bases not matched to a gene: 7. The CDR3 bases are TGTGCCAGCAGCAGCAGGGGGCCTCCAAATCAGCCCCAGCATTTT. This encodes CASSSRGPPNQPQHF.

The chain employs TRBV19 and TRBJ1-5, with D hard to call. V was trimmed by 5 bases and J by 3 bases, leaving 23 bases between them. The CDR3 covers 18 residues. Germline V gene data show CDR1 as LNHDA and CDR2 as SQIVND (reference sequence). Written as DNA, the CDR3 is TGTGCCAGTAGTTTATTGGATTTCCCGGGTCCTCTCAATCAGCCCCAGCATTTT. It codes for CASSLLDFPGPLNQPQHF.

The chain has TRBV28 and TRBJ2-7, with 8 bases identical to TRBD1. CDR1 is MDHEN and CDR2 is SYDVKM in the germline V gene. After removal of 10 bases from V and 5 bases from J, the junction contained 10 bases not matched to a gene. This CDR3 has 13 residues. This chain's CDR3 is CAIHDRGFNEQYF. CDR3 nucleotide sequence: TGTGCCATCCACGACAGGGGCTTTAACGAGCAGTACTTC.

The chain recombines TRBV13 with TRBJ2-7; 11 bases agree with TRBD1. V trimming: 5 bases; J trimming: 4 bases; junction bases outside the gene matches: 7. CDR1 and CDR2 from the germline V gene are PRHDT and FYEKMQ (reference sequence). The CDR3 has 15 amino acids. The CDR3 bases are TGTGCCAGCAGCAAGAAGGGACAGGGGGATTACGAGCAGTACTTC. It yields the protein CASSKKGQGDYEQYF.

Written as DNA, the CDR3 is TGTGCCAGCAGCTCCGACAGGGTTAAATTCAAAAACATTCAGTACTTC. Its translation: CASSSDRVKFKNIQYF. This sequence joins TRBV7-8 and TRBJ2-4; 7 bases map to TRBD1. The CDR3 sequence is 16 residues long. J was trimmed by 3 bases and V by 4 bases; bases with no gene match: 9. Germline CDR1 reads SGHVS; CDR2 reads FQNEAQ.

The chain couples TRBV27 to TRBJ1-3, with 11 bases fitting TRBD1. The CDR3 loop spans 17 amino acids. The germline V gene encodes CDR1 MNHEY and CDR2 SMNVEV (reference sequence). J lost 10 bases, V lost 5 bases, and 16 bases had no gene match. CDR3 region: CASSLSPPGQGVGTIYF. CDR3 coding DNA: TGTGCCAGCAGTCTTTCCCCCCCGGGACAGGGGGTCGGGACCATATATTTT.

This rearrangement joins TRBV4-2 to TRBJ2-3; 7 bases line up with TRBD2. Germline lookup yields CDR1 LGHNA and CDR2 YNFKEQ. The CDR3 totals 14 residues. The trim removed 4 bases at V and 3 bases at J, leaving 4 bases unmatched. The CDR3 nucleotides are TGTGCCAGCAGCCCCCGGGACTATACAGATACGCAGTATTTT. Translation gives CASSPRDYTDTQYF.

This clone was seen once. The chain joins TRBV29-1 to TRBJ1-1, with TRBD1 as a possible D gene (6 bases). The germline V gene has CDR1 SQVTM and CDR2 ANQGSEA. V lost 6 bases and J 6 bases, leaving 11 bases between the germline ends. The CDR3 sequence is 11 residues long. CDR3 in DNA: TGCAGCGTCCTACAGGGCCCTGAAGCTTTCTTT. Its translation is CSVLQGPEAFF.

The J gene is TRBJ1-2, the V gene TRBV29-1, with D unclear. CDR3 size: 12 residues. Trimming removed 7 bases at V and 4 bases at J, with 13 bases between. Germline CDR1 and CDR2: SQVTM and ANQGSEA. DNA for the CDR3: TGCAGCGGGAGGGTAGGTGTCTATGGCTACACCTTC. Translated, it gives CSGRVGVYGYTF.

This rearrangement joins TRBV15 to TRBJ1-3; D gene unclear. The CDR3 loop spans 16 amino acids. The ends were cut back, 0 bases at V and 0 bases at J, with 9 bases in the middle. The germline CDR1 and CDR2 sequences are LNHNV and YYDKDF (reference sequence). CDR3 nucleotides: TGTGCCACCAGCAGAGAGGCGGCCCCCTCTGGAAACACCATATATTTT. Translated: CATSREAAPSGNTIYF. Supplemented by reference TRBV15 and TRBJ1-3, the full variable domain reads DAMVIQNPRYQVTQFGKPVTLSCSQTLNHNVMYWYQQKSSQAPKLLFHYYDKDFNNEADTPDNFQSRRPNTSFCFLDIRSPGLGDTAMYLCATSREAAPSGNTIYFGEGSWLTVV.

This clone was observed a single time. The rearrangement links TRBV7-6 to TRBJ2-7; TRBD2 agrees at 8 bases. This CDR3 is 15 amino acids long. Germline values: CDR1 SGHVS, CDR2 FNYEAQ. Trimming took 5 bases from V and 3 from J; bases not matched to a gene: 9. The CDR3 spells CASSPGLARIYEQYF. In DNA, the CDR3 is TGTGCCAGCAGCCCCGGACTAGCAAGGATCTACGAGCAGTACTTC.

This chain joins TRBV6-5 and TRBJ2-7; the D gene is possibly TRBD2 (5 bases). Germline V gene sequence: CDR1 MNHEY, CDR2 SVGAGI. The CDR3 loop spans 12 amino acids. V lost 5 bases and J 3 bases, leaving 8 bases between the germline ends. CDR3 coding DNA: TGTGCCAGCAGTACAGCGGACTACGAGCAGTACTTC. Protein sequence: CASSTADYEQYF.